The TCR beta chain under discussion was sequenced for a study of beta chain features in type 1 diabetes. Regarding the study as a whole: High-TCR-expressing cells could be over-represented by cDNA sequencing. TCRB CDR3s were moderately but significantly shorter in Type 1 diabetes patients in all four CD4+ subsets.

Purities in excess of 95% were seen in all sorted populations. About this clone itself: The antigen remains undetermined.

The CDR3 consists of 11 residues. Per the germline V gene, CDR1 is SQVTM and CDR2 is ANQGSEA. V lost 6 bases, J lost 6 bases, and 3 bases stayed unmatched. Isolated RNA was reverse transcribed in full, so expressed TCRB transcripts were sequenced. Some clones are missing from TCRdb's copy, which holds only in-frame ones; the method was immunoSEQ multiplex PCR. The sample holds roughly 260,000 clones, approximately 10% seen once. The sample consisted of naive CD4+ T cells from blood. This receptor was taken from a man aged 30 to 45 with type 1 diabetes. The V gene is TRBV29-1, the J gene TRBJ2-3; 7 nucleotides match TRBD2. This CDR3 is CSVLGGDTQYF. The CDR3 coding sequence is TGCAGCGTATTGGGGGGGGATACGCAGTATTTT.